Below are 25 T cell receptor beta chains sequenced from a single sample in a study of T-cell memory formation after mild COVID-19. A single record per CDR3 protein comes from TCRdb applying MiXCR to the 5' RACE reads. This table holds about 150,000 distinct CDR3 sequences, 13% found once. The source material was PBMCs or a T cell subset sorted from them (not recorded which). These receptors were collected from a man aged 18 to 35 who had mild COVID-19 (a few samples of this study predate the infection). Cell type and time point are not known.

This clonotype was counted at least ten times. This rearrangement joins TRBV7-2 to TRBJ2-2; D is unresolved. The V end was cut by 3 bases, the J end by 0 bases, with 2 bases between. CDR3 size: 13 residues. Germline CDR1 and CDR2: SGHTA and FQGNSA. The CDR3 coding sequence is TGTGCCAGCAGCTTCACGAACACCGGGGAGCTGTTTTTT. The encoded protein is CASSFTNTGELFF.

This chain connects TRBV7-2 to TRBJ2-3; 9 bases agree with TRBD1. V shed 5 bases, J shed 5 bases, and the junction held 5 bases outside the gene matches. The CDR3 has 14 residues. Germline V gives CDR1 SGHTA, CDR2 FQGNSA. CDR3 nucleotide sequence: TGTGCCAGCAGCCCGACAGGGGGAATAGATACGCAGTATTTT. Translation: CASSPTGGIDTQYF.

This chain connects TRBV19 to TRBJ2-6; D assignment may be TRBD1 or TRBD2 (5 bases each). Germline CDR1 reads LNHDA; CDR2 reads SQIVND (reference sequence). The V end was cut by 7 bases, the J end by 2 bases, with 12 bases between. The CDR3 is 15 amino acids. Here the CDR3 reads CASKRGEAGANVLTF. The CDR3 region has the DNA TGTGCCAGTAAGAGGGGTGAGGCTGGGGCCAACGTCCTGACTTTC.

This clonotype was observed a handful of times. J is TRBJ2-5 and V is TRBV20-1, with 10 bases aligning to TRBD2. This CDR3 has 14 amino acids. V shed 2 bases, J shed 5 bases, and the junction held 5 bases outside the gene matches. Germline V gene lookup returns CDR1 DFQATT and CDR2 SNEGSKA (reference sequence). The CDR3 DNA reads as TGCAGTGCTAGACCCGGGACTAGCGTGGAGACCCAGTACTTC. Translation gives CSARPGTSVETQYF.

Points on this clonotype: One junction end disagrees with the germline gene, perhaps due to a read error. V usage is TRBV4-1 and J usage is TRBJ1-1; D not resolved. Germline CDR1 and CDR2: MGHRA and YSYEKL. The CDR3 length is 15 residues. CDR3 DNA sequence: TGCTCCAGCAGCCAAGAGGCGGGTAGGACCACTGAAGCTTTCTTT. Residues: CSSSQEAGRTTEAFF.

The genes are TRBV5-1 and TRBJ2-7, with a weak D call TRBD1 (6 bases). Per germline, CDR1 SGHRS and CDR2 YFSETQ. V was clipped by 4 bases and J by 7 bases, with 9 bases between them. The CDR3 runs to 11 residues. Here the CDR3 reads CASSTDREQYF. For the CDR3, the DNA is TGCGCCAGCAGCACCGACAGGGAGCAGTACTTC.

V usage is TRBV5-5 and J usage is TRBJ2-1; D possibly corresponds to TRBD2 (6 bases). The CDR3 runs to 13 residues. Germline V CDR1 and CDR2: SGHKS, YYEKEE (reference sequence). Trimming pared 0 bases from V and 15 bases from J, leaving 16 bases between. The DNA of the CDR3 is TGTGCCAGCAGCTTGGAATGGGCGGGGTTAGTGTTCTTC. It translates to CASSLEWAGLVFF.

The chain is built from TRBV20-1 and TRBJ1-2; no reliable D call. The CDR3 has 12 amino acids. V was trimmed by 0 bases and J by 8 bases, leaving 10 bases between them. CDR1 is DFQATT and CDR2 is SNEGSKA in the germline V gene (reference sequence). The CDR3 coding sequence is TGCAGTGCTAGAGATTTGGCGTCCGGCTACACCTTC. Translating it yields CSARDLASGYTF.

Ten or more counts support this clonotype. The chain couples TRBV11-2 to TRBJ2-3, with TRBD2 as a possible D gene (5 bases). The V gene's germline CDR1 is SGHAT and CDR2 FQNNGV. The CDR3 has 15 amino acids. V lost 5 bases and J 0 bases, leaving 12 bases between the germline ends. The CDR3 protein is CASSPQRTSTDTQYF. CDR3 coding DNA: TGTGCCAGCAGCCCCCAGCGGACTAGCACAGATACGCAGTATTTT.

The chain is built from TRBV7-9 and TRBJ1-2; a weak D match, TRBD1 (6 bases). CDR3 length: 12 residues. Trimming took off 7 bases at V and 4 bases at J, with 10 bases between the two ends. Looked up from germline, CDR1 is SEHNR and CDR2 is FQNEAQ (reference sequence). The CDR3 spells CASTGTFYGYTF. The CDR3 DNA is TGTGCCAGCACCGGGACATTCTATGGCTACACCTTC.

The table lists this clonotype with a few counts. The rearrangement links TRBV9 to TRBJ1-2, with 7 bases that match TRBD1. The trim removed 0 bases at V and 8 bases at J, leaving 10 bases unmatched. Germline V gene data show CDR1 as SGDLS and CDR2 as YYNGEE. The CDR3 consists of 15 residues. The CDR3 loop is CASSVGRRAGGGYTF. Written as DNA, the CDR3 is TGTGCCAGCAGCGTAGGCCGGCGGGCAGGGGGAGGCTACACCTTC.

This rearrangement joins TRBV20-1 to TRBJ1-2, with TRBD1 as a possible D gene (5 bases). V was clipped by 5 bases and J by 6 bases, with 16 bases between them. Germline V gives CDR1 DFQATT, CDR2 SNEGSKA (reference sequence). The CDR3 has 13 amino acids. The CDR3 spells CSARGLWVDGYTF. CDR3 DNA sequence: TGCAGTGCTCGGGGACTCTGGGTGGATGGCTACACCTTC.

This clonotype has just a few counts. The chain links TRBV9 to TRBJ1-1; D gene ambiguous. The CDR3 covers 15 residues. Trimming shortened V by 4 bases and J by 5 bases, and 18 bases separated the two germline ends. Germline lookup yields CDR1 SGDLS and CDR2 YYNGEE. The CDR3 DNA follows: TGTGCCAGCAGCCCGATCCCGGGATGGGAAACTGAAGCTTTCTTT. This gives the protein CASSPIPGWETEAFF.

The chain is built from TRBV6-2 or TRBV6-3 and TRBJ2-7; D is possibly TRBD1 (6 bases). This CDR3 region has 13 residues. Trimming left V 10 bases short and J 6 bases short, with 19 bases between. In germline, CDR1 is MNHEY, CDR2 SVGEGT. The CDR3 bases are TGTGCCACCTCACGACCGGGACATTCCGAGCAGTACGTC. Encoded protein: CATSRPGHSEQYV.

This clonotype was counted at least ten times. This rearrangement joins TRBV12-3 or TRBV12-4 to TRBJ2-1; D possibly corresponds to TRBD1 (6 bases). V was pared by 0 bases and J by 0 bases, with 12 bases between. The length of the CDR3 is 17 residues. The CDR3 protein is CASSLAAQGSSYNEQFF. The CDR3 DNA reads TGTGCCAGCAGTTTAGCGGCCCAGGGGAGCTCCTACAATGAGCAGTTCTTC.

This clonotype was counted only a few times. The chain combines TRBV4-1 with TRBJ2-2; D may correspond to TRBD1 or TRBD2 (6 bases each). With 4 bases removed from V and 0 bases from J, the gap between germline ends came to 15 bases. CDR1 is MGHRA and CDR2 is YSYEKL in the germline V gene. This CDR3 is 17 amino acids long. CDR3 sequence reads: CASSRILGGPNTGELFF. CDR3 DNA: TGCGCCAGCAGCCGTATCCTCGGGGGCCCGAACACCGGGGAGCTGTTTTTT.

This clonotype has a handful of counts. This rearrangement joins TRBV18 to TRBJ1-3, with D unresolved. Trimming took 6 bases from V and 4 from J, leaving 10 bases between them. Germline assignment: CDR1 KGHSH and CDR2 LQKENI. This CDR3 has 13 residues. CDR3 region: CASSPTAGNTIYF. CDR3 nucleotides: TGTGCCAGCTCCCCAACTGCGGGAAACACCATATATTTT.

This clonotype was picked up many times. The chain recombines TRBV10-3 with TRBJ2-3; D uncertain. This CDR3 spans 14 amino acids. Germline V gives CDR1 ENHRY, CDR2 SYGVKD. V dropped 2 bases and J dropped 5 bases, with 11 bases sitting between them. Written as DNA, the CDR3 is TGTGCCATCAGTGAGATCGAGAACAGAGATACGCAGTATTTT. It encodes CAISEIENRDTQYF.

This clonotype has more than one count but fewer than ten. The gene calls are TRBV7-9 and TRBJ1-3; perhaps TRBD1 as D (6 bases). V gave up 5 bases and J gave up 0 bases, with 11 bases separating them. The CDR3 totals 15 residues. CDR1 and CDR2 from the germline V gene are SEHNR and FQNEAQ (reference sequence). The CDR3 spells CASSRQAFSGNTIYF. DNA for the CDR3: TGTGCCAGCAGCCGACAGGCATTCTCTGGAAACACCATATATTTT.

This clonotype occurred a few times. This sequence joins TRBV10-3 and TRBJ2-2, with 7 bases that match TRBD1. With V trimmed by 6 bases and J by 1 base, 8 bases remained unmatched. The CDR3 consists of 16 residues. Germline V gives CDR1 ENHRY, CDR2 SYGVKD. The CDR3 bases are TGTGCCATCAGCCGAGGACAGGAAAAGAACACCGGGGAGCTGTTTTTT. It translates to CAISRGQEKNTGELFF.

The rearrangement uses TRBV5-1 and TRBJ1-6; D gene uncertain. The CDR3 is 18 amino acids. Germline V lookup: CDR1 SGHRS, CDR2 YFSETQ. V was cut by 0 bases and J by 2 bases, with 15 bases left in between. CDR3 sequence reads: CASSLEGSSGPYNSPLHF. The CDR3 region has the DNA TGCGCCAGCAGCTTGGAAGGGTCATCAGGACCCTATAATTCACCCCTCCACTTT.

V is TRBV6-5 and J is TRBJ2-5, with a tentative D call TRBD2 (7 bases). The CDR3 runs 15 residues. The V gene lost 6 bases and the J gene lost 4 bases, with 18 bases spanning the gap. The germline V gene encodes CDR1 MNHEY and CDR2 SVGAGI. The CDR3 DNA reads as TGTGCCAGCAGGCCTCGTCCGGGGGGCGGAGAGACCCAGTACTTC. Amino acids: CASRPRPGGGETQYF.

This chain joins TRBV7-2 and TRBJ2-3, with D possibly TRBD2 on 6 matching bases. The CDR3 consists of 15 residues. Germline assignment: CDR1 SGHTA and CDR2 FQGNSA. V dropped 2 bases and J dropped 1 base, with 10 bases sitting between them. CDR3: CASSLTPGGTDTQYF. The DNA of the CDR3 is TGTGCCAGCAGCTTAACCCCGGGGGGCACAGATACGCAGTATTTT.

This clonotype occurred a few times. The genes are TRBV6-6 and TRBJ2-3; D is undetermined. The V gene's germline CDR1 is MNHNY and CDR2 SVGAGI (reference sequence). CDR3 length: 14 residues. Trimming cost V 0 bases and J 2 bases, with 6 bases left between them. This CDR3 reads CASSYSADTDTQYF. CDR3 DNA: TGTGCCAGCAGTTACTCTGCGGACACAGATACGCAGTATTTT.

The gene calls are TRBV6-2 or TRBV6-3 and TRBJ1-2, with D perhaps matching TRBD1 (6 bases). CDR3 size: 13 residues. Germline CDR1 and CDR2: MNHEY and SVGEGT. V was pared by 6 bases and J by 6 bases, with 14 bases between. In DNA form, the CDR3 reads TGTGCCAGCAGGACAGGAGGGATAAATGGCTACACCTTC. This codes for CASRTGGINGYTF.